A selection of T cell receptor beta chains follows, all from one sample in a study of T cells after yellow fever vaccination. Via MiXCR, TCRdb re-called the 5' RACE reads, giving one row per CDR3 protein. Altogether 280,000 or so distinct CDR3 sequences are present, 7.5% to 9% being singletons, with the ten largest covering about 3.7%. This sample comprised CD4+ T cells sorted from PBMCs, obtained 5 days after the yellow fever booster vaccination. Source of these receptors: a man aged 18 to 30 who received the YFV17D yellow fever vaccine. The CDR3 runs from the conserved cysteine through the conserved F or W. The D gene is left open where the match is weak. Size is omitted from some rows. Given values are once, few, many or a class for expanded clones.

d_call,v_call,clone_size,j_call,cdr3_nt,cdr3_aa
.,TRBV18,.,TRBJ2-1,TGTGCCAGCTCACCATCACAGGACAATGAGCAGTTCTTC,CASSPSQDNEQFF
.,TRBV7-9,few,TRBJ2-5,TGTGCCAGCGCCCCAGGTTTATCGAAAGGGGAGACCCAGTACTTC,CASAPGLSKGETQYF
TRBD1,TRBV2,.,TRBJ1-1,TGTGCCAGCCAGAGGACAGGGGGTGGCACTGAAGCTTTCTTT,CASQRTGGGTEAFF
TRBD1,TRBV12-3/TRBV12-4,few,TRBJ2-4,TGTGCCAGCTTGCGACAGGGCGCCAAAAACATTCAGTACTTC,CASLRQGAKNIQYF
.,TRBV7-6,.,TRBJ1-6,TGTGCCAGCAGCTTGGGGTTTAATTCACCCCTCCACTTT,CASSLGFNSPLHF
TRBD2,TRBV7-2,many,TRBJ2-3,TGTGCCAGCAGCTTAGGACTAGCGGGGAGGGATACGCAGTATTTT,CASSLGLAGRDTQYF
TRBD2,TRBV5-1,few,TRBJ2-5,TGCGCCAGCAGCTTGTCTCCGGGGGGGCAAGAGACCCAGTACTTC,CASSLSPGGQETQYF
.,TRBV3-1,.,TRBJ2-6,TGTGCCAGCAGCGTCTCTGCTGCTGGGGCCAACGTCCTGACTTTC,CASSVSAAGANVLTF
TRBD2,TRBV6-2/TRBV6-3,many,TRBJ2-1,TGTGCCAGCAGTGACCCGACTAGCGGGTCGGTTAAGCCGTTCTTC,CASSDPTSGSVKPFF
.,TRBV24-1,many,TRBJ2-5,TGTGCCACCAGTGATCGGGACGACGAGACCCAGTACTTC,CATSDRDDETQYF
TRBD1,TRBV28,few,TRBJ1-6,TGTGCCAGTTTAAGGGACAGACTACCTAATTCACCCCTCCACTTT,CASLRDRLPNSPLHF
.,TRBV6-5,.,TRBJ1-1,TGTGCCAGCAAGTCGGGCACTCTGAACACTGAAGCTTTCTTT,CASKSGTLNTEAFF
.,TRBV29-1,many,TRBJ1-1,TGCAGCGTTGTGAGCCCCACACGGACTGAAGCTTTCTTT,CSVVSPTRTEAFF
.,TRBV9,few,TRBJ1-1,TGTGCCAGCAACGGGGGTGAGATGAACACTGAAGCTTTCTTT,CASNGGEMNTEAFF
TRBD2,TRBV12-3/TRBV12-4,few,TRBJ2-7,TGTGCCAGCAGTTTAGCGGGAGGGGCTACCTACGAGCAGTACTTC,CASSLAGGATYEQYF
.,TRBV9,few,TRBJ2-5,TGTGCCAGCAGCGTAACCCCGCATGGGGAGACCCAGTACTTC,CASSVTPHGETQYF
.,TRBV5-1,many,TRBJ1-4,TGCGCCAGCAGCTTGGGCGATTACCTGAATGAAAAACTGTTTTTT,CASSLGDYLNEKLFF
.,TRBV6-5,few,TRBJ2-4,TGTGCCAGCAGTTACTCGCCGGGGCTAGCCAAAAACATTCAGTACTTC,CASSYSPGLAKNIQYF
.,TRBV5-1,many,TRBJ2-5,TGCGCCAGCAGCTTCTACGGGGAGACCCAGTACTTC,CASSFYGETQYF
.,TRBV5-6,.,TRBJ1-2,TGTGCCAGCAGCTTGGGACGGGGGGAGCTCTATGGCTACACCTTC,CASSLGRGELYGYTF
.,TRBV7-3,.,TRBJ1-6,TGTGCCAGCAGCTTTCAGCAGAATTCACCCCTCCACTTT,CASSFQQNSPLHF
.,TRBV5-1,.,TRBJ1-1,TGCGCCAGCAGCTTCCAGGGAGGTGGTAGGACTGAAGCTTTCTTT,CASSFQGGGRTEAFF
.,TRBV7-2,.,TRBJ1-3,TGTGCCAGCAGCCCGGGGGGGGTTCTCTCTGGAAACACCATATATTTT,CASSPGGVLSGNTIYF
.,TRBV6-5,.,TRBJ1-1,TGTGCCAGCACCCCCGAATGGGACACTGAAGCTTTCTTT,CASTPEWDTEAFF
.,TRBV7-2,.,TRBJ2-3,TGTGCCAGCAGCCTCGCTGGCGTAGGGGATACGCAGTATTTT,CASSLAGVGDTQYF
.,TRBV6-2/TRBV6-3,.,TRBJ2-3,TGTGCCAGCGGATCGAGGGGCAAAGTTAGCACAGATACGCAGTATTTT,CASGSRGKVSTDTQYF
.,TRBV6-5,.,TRBJ1-1,TGTGCCAGCAGTAGTCGAACGTGGAACGCTGAAGCTTTCTTT,CASSSRTWNAEAFF
.,TRBV5-1,few,TRBJ2-3,TGCGCCAGCAGCGTATACTATACGCAGTATTTT,CASSVYYTQYF
.,TRBV2,few,TRBJ2-3,TGTGCCAGCAGTGTTGGGGCTGATACGCAGTATTTT,CASSVGADTQYF
.,TRBV20-1,.,TRBJ2-5,TGCAGTGCTCAAAGTGACAGGCCTGATCTCTTTTATTCCCAAGAGACCCAGTACTTC,CSAQSDRPDLFYSQETQYF
.,TRBV5-1,many,TRBJ2-3,TGCGCCAGCAGCTTGGGACCCTCAGATACGCAGTATTTT,CASSLGPSDTQYF
TRBD1,TRBV5-8,.,TRBJ1-6,TGTGCCAGCAGCTTGGTCACAGGGGACGGCTCCTATAATTCACCCCTCCACTTT,CASSLVTGDGSYNSPLHF
.,TRBV30,few,TRBJ2-1,TGTGCCTGGAGCAGCCTAGGACCCTACAATGAGCAGTTCTTC,CAWSSLGPYNEQFF
TRBD2,TRBV20-1,.,TRBJ2-7,TGCAGTGCTAGAGATTCGAGGACTAGACGCGACGAGCAGTACTTC,CSARDSRTRRDEQYF
TRBD2,TRBV18,many,TRBJ2-5,TGTGCCAGCTCACCCGGACTAGCGGGGAACCAAGAGACCCAGTACTTC,CASSPGLAGNQETQYF
.,TRBV12-3/TRBV12-4,.,TRBJ1-6,TGTGCCAGCAGTTTTGAGAGGGTGGGTTCACCCCTCCACTTT,CASSFERVGSPLHF
TRBD1,TRBV5-1,few,TRBJ2-2,TGCGCCAGCAGCTTGGGGCCTCGACAGGGGGCGAACACCGGGGAGCTGTTTTTT,CASSLGPRQGANTGELFF
.,TRBV7-2,few,TRBJ1-1,TGTGCCAGCAGCGTAGACTCCTTCGACACTGAAGCTTTCTTT,CASSVDSFDTEAFF
.,TRBV29-1,many,TRBJ1-2,TGCAGCGCACAGGAGAACTATGGCTACACCTTC,CSAQENYGYTF
TRBD1,TRBV19,.,TRBJ1-6,TGTGCCAGTAGTCTCCGGGACAGGGAAATTTATAATTCACCCCTCCACTTT,CASSLRDREIYNSPLHF
.,TRBV7-2,many,TRBJ2-5,TGTGCCAGCAGCTTATGGACGGCCCTACAAGAGACCCAGTACTTC,CASSLWTALQETQYF
.,TRBV20-1,many,TRBJ1-2,TGCAGTGCTTTCCAGACCGATTTAGCTGGCTACACCTTC,CSAFQTDLAGYTF
TRBD2,TRBV20-1,.,TRBJ2-3,TGCAGTGCTGCGGGACTAGCGGGGGCAGATACGCAGTATTTT,CSAAGLAGADTQYF
.,TRBV12-3/TRBV12-4,.,TRBJ1-6,TGTGCCAGCAGTTTAACCTCCGACTCACCCCTCCACTTT,CASSLTSDSPLHF
.,TRBV6-1,.,TRBJ2-7,TGTGCCAGCAGTGAACCTACTAGCATCTATGTGGCCTACGAGCAGTACTTC,CASSEPTSIYVAYEQYF
.,TRBV3-1,.,TRBJ1-5,TGTGCCAGCAGCCAAGAGGACACCCATCAGCCCCAGCATTTT,CASSQEDTHQPQHF
.,TRBV20-1,.,TRBJ2-7,TGCAGTGCTAGATACGAGGGTAACTCCTACGAGCAGTACTTC,CSARYEGNSYEQYF
.,TRBV29-1,many,TRBJ2-1,TGCAGCGTTGACCCCCCGGGGCGGGATGAGCAGTTCTTC,CSVDPPGRDEQFF
.,TRBV29-1,many,TRBJ1-2,TGCAGCGTTGACGGGGCAGGGCGTGGGGGCTACACCTTC,CSVDGAGRGGYTF
TRBD1,TRBV12-5,once,TRBJ1-5,TGTGCTAGCAAGGACAGGGGCAATCAGCCCCAGCATTTT,CASKDRGNQPQHF
.,TRBV7-2,.,TRBJ1-2,TGTGCCAGCAGCTTAGATAGTGGTGGCTACACCTTC,CASSLDSGGYTF
TRBD1,TRBV28,few,TRBJ1-2,TGTGCCAGCAGCTCGGGACAGGGGACGGCTAACTATGGCTACACCTTC,CASSSGQGTANYGYTF
TRBD1,TRBV2,few,TRBJ2-2,TGTGCCAGCGTACTAGACAGGGCCACCGGGGAGCTGTTTTTT,CASVLDRATGELFF